A single sample gave rise to the 15 T cell receptor beta chains below, sequenced in a study of blood T cell repertoires in COVID-19. Sequenced by immunoSEQ multiplex PCR; TCRdb stores in-frame clones only, minus some. The table includes some 250,000 clones, approximately 80% detected once. Source material: peripheral blood. These receptors all stem from a man between 60 and 75 years old with acute or convalescent COVID-19.

CDR3: CASSQPGTDTQYF. DNA of the CDR3: TGTGCCAGCAGCCAACCAGGCACAGATACGCAGTATTTT. This chain uses TRBV6-2 or TRBV6-3 with TRBJ2-3; D is uncertain. V was cut by 6 bases and J by 1 base, with 8 bases left in between. CDR1 and CDR2 (germline): MNHEY, SVGEGT. This CDR3 spans 13 amino acids.

The genes are TRBV10-1 and TRBJ1-1, with 7 bases fitting TRBD1. Trimming at V came to 6 bases and at J to 11 bases, leaving 12 bases not matched to a gene. CDR1 and CDR2 from the germline V gene are WNHNN and SYGVQD (reference sequence). The CDR3 loop spans 13 amino acids. The CDR3 spells CASSSGTANQAFF. CDR3 sequence (DNA): TGCGCCAGCAGCTCCGGGACAGCAAATCAGGCTTTCTTT.

CDR3 residues: CASSPKGGGQETQYF. The DNA for the CDR3 is TGTGCCAGCAGCCCCAAGGGCGGGGGACAAGAGACCCAGTACTTC. The rearrangement uses TRBV7-9 and TRBJ2-5, with 7 positions matching TRBD2. Per germline, CDR1 SEHNR and CDR2 FQNEAQ (reference sequence). V shed 5 bases, J shed 2 bases, and the junction held 8 bases outside the gene matches. The CDR3 sequence is 15 residues long.

This clone turned up a few times. This chain's CDR3 is CASSVVAGSEQYF. As DNA, the CDR3 is TGTGCCAGCAGCGTAGTAGCGGGATCCGAGCAGTACTTC. The rearrangement links TRBV9 to TRBJ2-7, with 8 bases fitting TRBD2. The CDR3 loop spans 13 amino acids. CDR1 and CDR2 (germline): SGDLS, YYNGEE. V lost 0 bases, J lost 6 bases, and 2 bases stayed unmatched.

The genes are TRBV19 and TRBJ2-5; 8 nucleotides match TRBD2. Germline assignment: CDR1 LNHDA and CDR2 SQIVND (reference sequence). Unmatched junction bases numbered 15, after V lost 0 bases and J lost 3 bases. CDR3 length: 19 residues. CDR3 DNA: TGTGCCAGTAGTATAGATTATAGCGCCGGGACTAGGCTAAAAGAGACCCAGTACTTC. This codes for CASSIDYSAGTRLKETQYF.

This clone was counted between two and nine times. The chain couples TRBV6-2 or TRBV6-3 to TRBJ2-3; D is uncertain. V was pared by 2 bases and J by 0 bases, with 9 bases between. Germline CDR1 is MNHEY and CDR2 is SVGEGT. CDR3 length: 15 amino acids. The CDR3 reads CASSYPHISTDTQYF. CDR3 DNA sequence: TGTGCCAGCAGTTACCCCCACATCAGCACAGATACGCAGTATTTT.

The table lists this clone with a count of one. J is TRBJ2-7 and V is TRBV18, with 7 bases lining up with TRBD2. After removal of 5 bases from V and 7 bases from J, the junction contained 14 bases not matched to a gene. This CDR3 comprises 15 residues. The germline CDR1 and CDR2 sequences are KGHSH and LQKENI. The CDR3 sequence is CASSFSSGPEGEQYF. The CDR3 DNA reads as TGTGCCAGCTCATTCTCTAGCGGTCCTGAGGGGGAGCAGTACTTC.

The chain carries TRBV19 and TRBJ2-3; tentative D call: TRBD2 (6 bases). The CDR3 runs 14 residues. The germline CDR1 and CDR2 sequences are LNHDA and SQIVND (reference sequence). V was shortened by 3 bases and J by 5 bases, with 12 bases between the two germline ends. CDR3 sequence reads: CASSILAGKDTQYF. In DNA form, the CDR3 reads TGTGCCAGTAGTATCTTGGCGGGGAAAGATACGCAGTATTTT. The variable domain in full, completed from reference TRBV19 and TRBJ2-3, reads DGGITQSPKYLFRKEGQNVTLSCEQNLNHDAMYWYRQDPGQGLRLIYYSQIVNDFQKGDIAEGYSVSREKKESFPLTVTSAQKNPTAFYLCASSILAGKDTQYFGPGTRLTVL.

This chain links TRBV19 with TRBJ2-7, with unresolved D. V was clipped by 3 bases and J by 4 bases, with 16 bases between them. The CDR3 contains 15 residues. Germline CDR1 is LNHDA and CDR2 is SQIVND (reference sequence). The CDR3 DNA sequence: TGTGCCAGTAGTATTATGTTGGCAGGATTATACGAGCAGTACTTC. Amino acids: CASSIMLAGLYEQYF. Combining the CDR3 with reference TRBV19 and TRBJ2-7 gives the whole variable domain DGGITQSPKYLFRKEGQNVTLSCEQNLNHDAMYWYRQDPGQGLRLIYYSQIVNDFQKGDIAEGYSVSREKKESFPLTVTSAQKNPTAFYLCASSIMLAGLYEQYFGPGTRLTVT.

The chain is built from TRBV6-4 and TRBJ2-5, with no clear D. The germline V gene has CDR1 MRHNA and CDR2 SNTAGT. The V gene lost 7 bases and the J gene lost 10 bases, with 16 bases spanning the gap. The CDR3 runs to 12 residues. CDR3 coding DNA: TGTGCCAGCACTCAGGTCCTGTTGGGCCAGTACTTC. Its translation: CASTQVLLGQYF.

This sequence joins TRBV12-3 or TRBV12-4 and TRBJ1-5; D gene unclear. Trimming took 3 bases from V and 5 from J, leaving 8 bases between them. The CDR3 length is 13 residues. CDR3 region: CASSFDADQPQHF. The DNA for the CDR3 is TGTGCCAGCAGTTTCGATGCGGATCAGCCCCAGCATTTT.

A single count supports this clone. The chain combines TRBV4-1 with TRBJ2-3; possibly TRBD2 for D (7 bases). This CDR3 contains 18 residues. CDR1 is MGHRA and CDR2 is YSYEKL in the germline V gene. V gave up 2 bases and J gave up 5 bases, with 23 bases separating them. CDR3 DNA: TGCGCCAGCAGCCAACAGGTTATCTCGGGGGGCGTAGGAGATACGCAGTATTTT. It translates to CASSQQVISGGVGDTQYF.

A few counts support this clone. This chain joins TRBV11-2 and TRBJ2-1; 11 bases match TRBD1. CDR3 length equals 16 residues. CDR1 is SGHAT and CDR2 is FQNNGV in the germline V gene. V shed 5 bases and J 2 bases; nucleotides not matched to a gene: 5. The CDR3: CASSRGTGGTYNEQFF. The CDR3 region has the DNA TGTGCCAGCAGCCGCGGGACAGGGGGAACCTACAATGAGCAGTTCTTC. Together with reference TRBV11-2 and TRBJ2-1, the CDR3 gives the full variable domain: EAGVAQSPRYKIIEKRQSVAFWCNPISGHATLYWYQQILGQGPKLLIQFQNNGVVDDSQLPKDRFSAERLKGVDSTLKIQPAKLEDSAVYLCASSRGTGGTYNEQFFGPGTRLTVL.

The chain joins TRBV6-6 to TRBJ1-2; D not resolved. The V gene's germline CDR1 is MNHNY and CDR2 SVGAGI (reference sequence). The CDR3 covers 12 residues. V dropped 6 bases and J dropped 0 bases, with 5 bases sitting between them. For the CDR3, the DNA is TGTGCCAGCAGGCCGGCTAACTATGGCTACACCTTC. The encoded protein is CASRPANYGYTF.

This chain links TRBV2 with TRBJ1-2; TRBD1 might be the D (6 bases). V was pared by 5 bases and J by 5 bases, with 15 bases between. Germline CDR1 SNHLY, CDR2 FYNNEI. This CDR3 has 14 amino acids. The CDR3 bases are TGTGCCAGCAGTAAACAGGGTAGTATATATGGCTACACCTTC. Its translation is CASSKQGSIYGYTF.